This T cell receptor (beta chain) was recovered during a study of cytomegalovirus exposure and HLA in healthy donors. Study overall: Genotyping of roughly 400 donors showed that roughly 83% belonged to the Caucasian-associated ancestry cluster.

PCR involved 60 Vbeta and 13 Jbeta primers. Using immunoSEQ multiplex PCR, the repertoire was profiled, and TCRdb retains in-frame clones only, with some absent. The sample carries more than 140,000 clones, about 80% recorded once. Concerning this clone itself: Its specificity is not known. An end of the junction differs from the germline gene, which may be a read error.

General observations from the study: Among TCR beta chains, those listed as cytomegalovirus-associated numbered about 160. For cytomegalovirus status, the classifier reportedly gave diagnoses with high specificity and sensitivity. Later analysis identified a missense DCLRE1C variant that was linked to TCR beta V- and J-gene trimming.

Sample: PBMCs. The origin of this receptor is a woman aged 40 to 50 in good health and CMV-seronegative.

The CDR3 region has the DNA TGTTCCAGCAGCCAAAAGACCGTTCTAGCGGGAAGGTACAATGAGCAGTTCTTC. This translates into CSSSQKTVLAGRYNEQFF. This rearrangement joins TRBV7-9 to TRBJ2-1, with 9 positions matching TRBD2. CDR3 size: 18 residues. CDR1 SEHNR and CDR2 FQNEAQ come from the germline V gene (reference sequence).